These 27 T cell receptor beta chains were all obtained from the same sample, sequenced in a study of cytomegalovirus exposure and HLA in healthy donors. It was with 60 Vbeta and 13 Jbeta primers that the PCR ran. Some clones are missing from TCRdb's copy, which holds only in-frame ones; the method was immunoSEQ multiplex PCR. There are approximately 100,000 clones in the sample; about 80% occur only once, and approximately 4% lies in the top ten. Sequencing input: PBMCs. The origin of the receptors is a man aged 35 to 55 in good health and CMV-seronegative.

The chain employs TRBV19 and TRBJ1-5; D is ambiguous. Per the germline V gene, CDR1 is LNHDA and CDR2 is SQIVND (reference sequence). The CDR3 extends over 16 amino acids. The V and J ends lost 6 bases and 6 bases respectively, with 21 bases between them. The CDR3 coding sequence is TGTGCCAGTAGACTATCCAGTAAGAGGTACGGTCAGCCCCAGCATTTT. Amino acids: CASRLSSKRYGQPQHF. Full variable domain (rest looked up from reference TRBV19 and TRBJ1-5): DGGITQSPKYLFRKEGQNVTLSCEQNLNHDAMYWYRQDPGQGLRLIYYSQIVNDFQKGDIAEGYSVSREKKESFPLTVTSAQKNPTAFYLCASRLSSKRYGQPQHFGDGTRLSIL.

The rearrangement links TRBV12-5 to TRBJ1-5, with unresolved D. Per the germline V gene, CDR1 is LGHNT and CDR2 is FRNRAP. The CDR3 is made up of 12 amino acids. The ends were cut back, 1 base at V and 9 bases at J, with 7 bases in the middle. The CDR3 coding sequence is TGTGCTAGTGGTTTGGACCGGGGGCCCCAGCATTTT. This gives the protein CASGLDRGPQHF.

This rearrangement joins TRBV7-9 to TRBJ1-3; TRBD1 matches 7 bases. The trim removed 8 bases at V and 0 bases at J, leaving 19 bases unmatched. Germline V gene lookup returns CDR1 SEHNR and CDR2 FQNEAQ (reference sequence). CDR3 length: 19 residues. The CDR3 DNA reads TGTGCCAGCGACTCGGGACAGATCAGCCTAATGAACTCTGGAAACACCATATATTTT. It encodes CASDSGQISLMNSGNTIYF.

This clone was counted once. The chain uses TRBV4-3 and TRBJ2-6; 9 positions agree with TRBD1. This CDR3 region has 20 residues. V was pared by 4 bases and J by 0 bases, with 13 bases of the junction left unmatched. Per the germline V gene, CDR1 is LGHNA and CDR2 is YSLEER. In DNA, the CDR3 is TGCGCCAGCAGCCGAGAACTGCCGGGACAGGGTTTCTCTGGGGCCAACGTCCTGACTTTC. Amino acid sequence: CASSRELPGQGFSGANVLTF.

The gene calls are TRBV5-1 and TRBJ1-3; 7 bases align to TRBD1. Germline trimming cut 4 bases from V and 2 bases from J; bases unmatched to any gene: 3. CDR1 is SGHRS, CDR2 YFSETQ, per germline. The CDR3 runs 14 residues. CDR3: CASSPGTAGNTIYF. The CDR3 DNA follows: TGCGCCAGCAGCCCGGGGACAGCTGGAAACACCATATATTTT.

The chain uses TRBV5-5 and TRBJ1-1; TRBD1 aligns across 8 bases. The CDR3 loop spans 16 amino acids. Germline lookup yields CDR1 SGHKS and CDR2 YYEKEE (reference sequence). Germline trimming cut 3 bases from V and 2 bases from J; bases unmatched to any gene: 9. CDR3 sequence: CASSSTGRGRNTEAFF. For the CDR3, the DNA is TGTGCCAGCAGCTCGACGGGCAGGGGGCGCAACACTGAAGCTTTCTTT. Complete variable domain (other parts from reference TRBV5-5 and TRBJ1-1): DAGVTQSPTHLIKTRGQQVTLRCSPISGHKSVSWYQQVLGQGPQFIFQYYEKEERGRGNFPDRFSARQFPNYSSELNVNALLLGDSALYLCASSSTGRGRNTEAFFGQGTRLTVV.

The rearrangement joins TRBV18 to TRBJ1-1; TRBD1 might be the D (6 bases). Trimming removed 5 bases at V and 0 bases at J, with 16 bases between. From germline, CDR1 is KGHSH and CDR2 LQKENI. CDR3 length equals 16 residues. The CDR3 bases are TGTGCCAGCTCAGAATTACAGGGAGACATGAACACTGAAGCTTTCTTT. Its protein is CASSELQGDMNTEAFF.

This chain joins TRBV2 and TRBJ2-3; D unclear. The V end lost 8 bases, the J end lost 4 bases, and 10 bases lay between the germline ends. CDR3 length equals 12 residues. Per germline, CDR1 SNHLY and CDR2 FYNNEI. Written as DNA, the CDR3 is TGTGCCAGCCGGCTCGAGGCAGATACGCAGTATTTT. It specifies CASRLEADTQYF.

CDR3 sequence (DNA): TGTGCCATAGGAGTGGGACTACGTCTAGATACGCAGTATTTT. Amino acid sequence: CAIGVGLRLDTQYF. The chain combines TRBV10-3 with TRBJ2-3, with 7 bases aligning to TRBD2. This CDR3 spans 14 amino acids. V lost 9 bases and J lost 5; bases outside the gene matches: 11. Germline V gene lookup returns CDR1 ENHRY and CDR2 SYGVKD.

The rearrangement joins TRBV7-9 to TRBJ2-5; a weak D match, TRBD1 (6 bases). Germline CDR1 is SEHNR and CDR2 is FQNEAQ (reference sequence). The CDR3 sequence is 14 residues long. V was trimmed by 10 bases and J by 1 base, leaving 16 bases between them. The CDR3 DNA follows: TGTGCCACCTCTAGGGTGACAGGCCAAGAGACCCAGTACTTC. Translation gives CATSRVTGQETQYF.

This clone was detected once. The chain couples TRBV28 to TRBJ2-7, with TRBD1 as a possible D gene (7 bases). With 7 bases removed from V and 2 bases from J, the gap between germline ends came to 21 bases. The germline V gene has CDR1 MDHEN and CDR2 SYDVKM. This CDR3 comprises 16 residues. CDR3 amino acids: CASTPGGGGMTYEQYF. The CDR3 DNA follows: TGTGCCAGCACTCCCGGCGGAGGGGGCATGACCTACGAGCAGTACTTC.

V usage is TRBV5-5 and J usage is TRBJ2-5, with D maybe TRBD1 (5 bases). Deletions cut 1 base from V and 4 bases from J, with 14 bases between. This CDR3 region has 15 residues. Germline CDR1 is SGHKS and CDR2 is YYEKEE (reference sequence). CDR3 sequence: CASSLRGQISETQYF. CDR3 coding DNA: TGTGCCAGCAGCTTGAGGGGCCAGATCTCAGAGACCCAGTACTTC.

The chain joins TRBV19 to TRBJ2-1, with 8 bases aligning to TRBD2. Trimming took 3 bases from V and 9 from J; bases not matched to a gene: 13. The CDR3 length is 16 residues. Germline V gene data show CDR1 as LNHDA and CDR2 as SQIVND (reference sequence). DNA for the CDR3: TGTGCCAGTAGTATCCTTTTAGCGGGGTTTTCCGGTGAGCAGTTCTTC. This gives the protein CASSILLAGFSGEQFF.

The J gene is TRBJ2-7, the V gene TRBV5-8, with D perhaps TRBD1 (6 bases). Germline loops: CDR1 SGHTS, CDR2 YDEGEE. The V gene lost 0 bases and the J gene lost 6 bases, with 19 bases spanning the gap. This CDR3 comprises 16 residues. The CDR3 sequence is CASSLVWGQGSREQYV. The CDR3 nucleotides are TGTGCCAGCAGCTTGGTATGGGGGCAGGGTTCGCGCGAGCAGTACGTC.

About this clone itself: At one boundary the junction diverges from the germline segment, which might be a read error. J is TRBJ2-7 and V is TRBV28; 7 bases match TRBD1. The CDR3 length is 16 residues. Germline CDR1 is MDHEN and CDR2 is SYDVKM. The CDR3 DNA follows: TGTGCCTGCAGCCTTGCTTCGGACAGGCTGAACTACGAGCAGTACTTC. Protein: CACSLASDRLNYEQYF. Variable domain in full (rest from reference TRBV28 and TRBJ2-7): DVKVTQSSRYLVKRTGEKVFLECVQDMDHENMFWYRQDPGLGLRLIYFSYDVKMKEKGDIPEGYSVSREKKERFSLILESASTNQTSMYLCACSLASDRLNYEQYFGPGTRLTVT.

This chain connects TRBV27 to TRBJ2-1; 12 bases match TRBD2. Looked up from germline, CDR1 is MNHEY and CDR2 is SMNVEV (reference sequence). The CDR3 runs to 15 residues. Trimming at V came to 7 bases and at J to 3 bases, leaving 4 bases not matched to a gene. The CDR3 here is CASKQTSGGYNEQFF. Here the CDR3 DNA reads TGTGCCAGCAAGCAGACTAGCGGGGGCTACAATGAGCAGTTCTTC.

The chain links TRBV7-9 to TRBJ2-6, with a possible D match to TRBD1 (6 bases). CDR1 and CDR2 from the germline V gene are SEHNR and FQNEAQ (reference sequence). CDR3 length: 18 amino acids. V gave up 4 bases and J gave up 3 bases, with 19 bases separating them. CDR3 loop: CASSSTFGQGIGANVLTF. The CDR3 nucleotides read TGTGCCAGCAGCTCGACGTTCGGGCAGGGGATTGGGGCCAACGTCCTGACTTTC.

The chain combines TRBV29-1 with TRBJ1-6; a possible D gene is TRBD1 (5 bases). The CDR3 has 13 amino acids. Trimming took off 4 bases at V and 16 bases at J, with 20 bases between the two ends. Germline V lookup: CDR1 SQVTM, CDR2 ANQGSEA. DNA of the CDR3: TGCAGCGTTGGGGCGGGGCCCGGGACCATACTCCACTTT. This translates into CSVGAGPGTILHF.

The chain joins TRBV11-3 to TRBJ2-3; the D gene is possibly TRBD2 (6 bases). V was cut by 8 bases and J by 4 bases, with 13 bases left in between. Per the germline V gene, CDR1 is SGHNT and CDR2 is YENEEA. The length of the CDR3 is 13 residues. The DNA of the CDR3 is TGTGCCAGCGCCCGGACTATCTCAGATACGCAGTATTTT. Encoded protein: CASARTISDTQYF.

The chain joins TRBV10-3 to TRBJ2-7, with TRBD2 matching 7 bases. CDR1 is ENHRY, CDR2 SYGVKD, per germline. There are 15 residues in the CDR3. With 6 bases clipped from V and 2 bases from J, the junction kept 10 bases outside the gene matches. The CDR3 sequence is CAIRESGTGAYEQYF. CDR3 nucleotide sequence: TGTGCCATCAGAGAAAGCGGGACGGGGGCCTACGAGCAGTACTTC.

The chain couples TRBV7-6 to TRBJ2-2, with 9 bases that match TRBD1. J lost 4 bases, V lost 5 bases, and 5 bases had no gene match. The CDR3 is 15 amino acids. Germline V gives CDR1 SGHVS, CDR2 FNYEAQ. The CDR3 region is CASSQRTGATGELFF. Here the CDR3 DNA reads TGTGCCAGCAGCCAGAGGACAGGGGCCACCGGGGAGCTGTTTTTT.

V gene TRBV2 combines with J gene TRBJ2-5, with D hard to call. Germline V gene sequence: CDR1 SNHLY, CDR2 FYNNEI. The CDR3 totals 14 residues. Trimming cost V 2 bases and J 2 bases, with 9 bases left between them. This CDR3 is CASSERVTQETQYF. As DNA, the CDR3 is TGTGCCAGCAGTGAACGGGTTACTCAAGAGACCCAGTACTTC. The full variable domain, its missing parts supplied by reference TRBV2 and TRBJ2-5, is EPEVTQTPSHQVTQMGQEVILRCVPISNHLYFYWYRQILGQKVEFLVSFYNNEISEKSEIFDDQFSVERPDGSNFTLKIRSTKLEDSAMYFCASSERVTQETQYFGPGTRLLVL.

This clone was observed once. The CDR3 DNA sequence: TGTGCCATCAGCGAGCGGGGGGCTGGGGCAGATACGCAGTATTTT. Translating gives CAISERGAGADTQYF. This chain joins TRBV10-3 and TRBJ2-3; 9 bases match TRBD2. With V trimmed by 6 bases and J by 4 bases, 8 bases remained unmatched. Germline V gene lookup returns CDR1 ENHRY and CDR2 SYGVKD. This CDR3 spans 15 amino acids.

The V and J genes are TRBV19 and TRBJ2-3, with 9 bases matching TRBD2. The V gene end was trimmed by 6 bases and the J gene end by 5 bases; junction bases not matched to a gene: 15. The germline gives CDR1 LNHDA, CDR2 SQIVND (reference sequence). The CDR3 is made up of 17 amino acids. CDR3 amino acids: CASRSPWGRGGQDTQYF. CDR3 nucleotide sequence: TGTGCCAGTAGATCCCCCTGGGGGCGGGGGGGCCAAGATACGCAGTATTTT.

The sample holds one count of this clone. The V gene is TRBV10-1, the J gene TRBJ2-7, with 11 bases matching TRBD2. From germline, CDR1 is WNHNN and CDR2 SYGVQD (reference sequence). This CDR3 comprises 15 residues. Trimming cost V 0 bases and J 2 bases; bases outside gene matches: 0. The CDR3 sequence is CASSESTSGAYEQYV. Written as DNA, the CDR3 is TGCGCCAGCAGTGAGTCGACTAGCGGGGCCTACGAGCAGTACGTC.

The V call is TRBV2, the J call TRBJ1-1, with TRBD1 matching over 9 bases. The CDR3 is made up of 15 amino acids. J lost 6 bases, V lost 5 bases, and 10 bases had no gene match. Germline CDR1 and CDR2: SNHLY and FYNNEI. CDR3 in DNA: TGTGCCAGCAGTCTCGAGACAGGGGACAGGGCTGAAGCTTTCTTT. This translates into CASSLETGDRAEAFF.

The sample holds a few counts of this clone. The chain links TRBV5-1 to TRBJ1-2, with 7 bases matching TRBD1. The V and J ends lost 3 bases and 1 base, in that order; junction bases with no gene match: 6. This CDR3 region has 15 residues. Germline V CDR1 and CDR2: SGHRS, YFSETQ. The CDR3 nucleotides are TGCGCCAGCAGCTGGGGGACAGAAAGTAACTATGGCTACACCTTC. Protein product: CASSWGTESNYGYTF.